This T cell receptor beta chain was sequenced for a study of CD8+CD57+ T cells in acquired aplastic anemia. About the research overall: Isolated CD4+ and CD8+ cells, once sorted, yielded DNA averaging roughly 3 ug. The study's findings and limits: Patients and controls turned out to have twenty-nine CD8+ CDR3 sequences in common.

With respect to this clonotype: Its antigen is still unknown. The conserved final phenylalanine or tryptophan is absent from the CDR3, which likely points to a read error.

Genomic DNA templated the TCR beta VDJ and CDR3 profiling. TCRdb passed the reads through MiXCR, listing each CDR3 protein once. The table shows around 190,000 distinct CDR3 sequences, with about 44% occurring only once. Germline-derived CDR1 and CDR2 are ENHRY and SYGVKD. Trimming at V came to 8 bases and at J to 0 bases, leaving 3 bases not matched to a gene. The CDR3 spans 14 residues. Patients chosen for sequencing had shown CD8+CD57+ cell expansion by flow cytometry. The sample consisted of sorted CD4+, CD8+, or CD8+CD57+ T cells (not recorded which) from PBMCs. The clonotype was recovered from a human donor with aplastic anemia. The V and J genes are TRBV10-3 and TRBJ1-1; TRBD1 aligns across 10 bases. The CDR3 DNA follows: TGTGCCATCGGACAGGGGGTGATGAACACTGAAGCTTTCTTA. Protein: CAIGQGVMNTEAFL.